This TCR beta chain was sequenced during a study of T cells expressing NK-cell markers. Across the study: The TCR beta repertoires originated in sorted CD3+CD56+NKG2C+, CD3+CD56+NKG2C- and CD3+CD56-NKG2C+ T cells. Serological testing identified most of the eight sequenced donors as HCMV-seropositive and one as seronegative.

Following a re-call of the 5' RACE reads, TCRdb has one entry per CDR3 protein and lacks DNA. The table for this sample gives 250,000 to 300,000 distinct CDR3 sequences. Germline loops: CDR1 KGHSH, CDR2 LQKENI. The CDR3 runs 16 residues. The V and J genes are TRBV18 and TRBJ1-4; TCRdb names TRBD1, which stays unverified in the absence of DNA. This TCR was sampled from a woman aged 18 to 75 in good health. Sequenced sample: blood T cells: a sorted CD56 or NKG2C T cell subset, CD4+ or CD8+ T cells, or bulk PBMC T cells (not recorded which). The CDR3 loop is CASSKNPGQGNEKLFF.